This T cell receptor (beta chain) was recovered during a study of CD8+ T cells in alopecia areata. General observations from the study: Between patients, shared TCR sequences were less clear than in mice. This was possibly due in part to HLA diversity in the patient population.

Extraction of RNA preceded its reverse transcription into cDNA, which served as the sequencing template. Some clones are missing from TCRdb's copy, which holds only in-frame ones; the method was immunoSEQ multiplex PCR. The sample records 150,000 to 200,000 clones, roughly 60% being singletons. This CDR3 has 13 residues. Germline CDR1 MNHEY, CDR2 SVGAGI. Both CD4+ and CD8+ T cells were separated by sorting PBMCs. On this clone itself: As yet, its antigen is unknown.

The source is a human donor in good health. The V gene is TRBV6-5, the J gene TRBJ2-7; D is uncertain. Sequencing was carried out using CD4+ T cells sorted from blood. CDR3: CAVRGASSYEQYF. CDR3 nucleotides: TGTGCGGTCCGTGGAGCGAGCTCCTACGAGCAGTACTTC.